The sequence of this T cell receptor beta chain was determined in a study of CD4 T cells in relation to SARS-CoV-2 and coronaviruses. V was shortened by 0 bases and J by 8 bases, with 17 bases between the two germline ends. Per germline, CDR1 MGHRA and CDR2 YSYEKL. This CDR3 has 16 residues. Note on this clone: Its antigen is unidentified.

The method was immunoSEQ multiplex PCR; TCRdb's version includes in-frame clones alone and lacks a portion of them. In the table there are some 20,000 clones, about 78% of which are singletons. The unexposed donors gave CD4+ T cells in about 2011-2019, prior to COVID-19. The cells were cultured for about ten days before CD4+ T cells were isolated. The source of this sequence is a human donor in good health. The sample consisted of CD4+ T cells from PBMCs, cultured in vitro. The rearrangement uses TRBV4-1 and TRBJ2-1; D is ambiguous. The CDR3 protein is CASSQDSSAKSYEQFF. The CDR3 coding sequence is TGCGCCAGCAGCCAAGACAGCTCGGCCAAGTCCTATGAGCAGTTCTTC.